The 2 T cell receptor beta chains below come from one sample, sequenced in a study of breast tumors, draining lymph nodes, adjacent tissues. TCRdb used MiXCR to reprocess the multiplex PCR reads, holding one entry per CDR3 protein. This table holds about 200,000 distinct CDR3 sequences, 31% found once. The lymph nodes were axillary draining lymph nodes from breast cancer patients. Sequences were obtained from axillary lymph node tissue. These receptor sequences come from a female donor with breast cancer. Some clones in this sample may be carry-over from other donors' samples.

This clonotype was observed at least ten times. The rearrangement uses TRBV24-1 and TRBJ2-2, with D hard to call. This CDR3 is 16 amino acids long. The germline CDR1 and CDR2 sequences are KGHDR and SFDVKD. V shed 2 bases and J shed 0 bases, with 9 bases lying between them. In nucleotides, the CDR3 is TGTGCCACCAGTGATTCCAGTGGGGCGAACACCGGGGAGCTGTTTTTT. It is translated as CATSDSSGANTGELFF.

V and J are TRBV6-1 and TRBJ1-1; no firm D call. This CDR3 is built from 15 residues. Trimming took 7 bases from V and 0 from J, leaving 15 bases between them. In germline, CDR1 is MNHNS, CDR2 SASEGT. The CDR3 is CASTASGGMNTEAFF. The CDR3 coding sequence is TGTGCCAGCACCGCAAGTGGAGGGATGAACACTGAAGCTTTCTTT.